This T cell receptor (beta chain) was found in a study of OX40 agonist ivuxolimab in advanced cancers. About the study: Dosing consisted of intravenous ivuxolimab at 0.01 to 10 mg/kg every 2 weeks. There were three patients with partial responses, one having hepatocellular carcinoma and two cutaneous melanoma.

Using immunoSEQ multiplex PCR, the repertoire was profiled, and TCRdb retains in-frame clones only, with some absent. In the table there are tens of thousands of clones, about 91% of which are singletons. Concerning this clone: Its cognate antigen is unknown.

Overall study results and limits: Expanded clones were, on average, more numerous among CD8+ T cells than CD4+. Both blood CD4+ and CD8+ T cells showed clonal growth by week 6 at 0.1 to 3.0 mg/kg.

CDR3 length: 9 residues. Per the germline V gene, CDR1 is DFQATT and CDR2 is SNEGSKA (reference sequence). Trimming removed 3 bases from V and 16 bases from J, with 10 bases in between. Here the sequenced sample was CD4+ or CD8+ T cells sorted from blood, taken in a trial of the OX40 agonist ivuxolimab. The V and J genes are TRBV20-1 and TRBJ2-1; D call uncertain. The origin of this receptor is an adult with an advanced solid tumor such as melanoma, head and neck, liver or kidney cancer. CDR3 coding DNA: TGCAGTGCTAGCCTGACCAGTTTCTTC. Protein: CSASLTSFF.